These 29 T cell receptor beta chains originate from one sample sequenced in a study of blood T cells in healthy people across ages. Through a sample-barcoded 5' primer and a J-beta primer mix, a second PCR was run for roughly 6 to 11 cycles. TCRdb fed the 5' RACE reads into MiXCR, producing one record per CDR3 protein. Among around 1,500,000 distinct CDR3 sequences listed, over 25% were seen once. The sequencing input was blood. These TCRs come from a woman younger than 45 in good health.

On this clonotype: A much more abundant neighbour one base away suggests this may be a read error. The CDR3 protein is CATSRLETDEQYF. The CDR3 DNA reads as TGTGCCACCTCCCGACTTGAGACGGATGAGCAGTACTTC. J is TRBJ2-5 and V is TRBV15, with D unclear. The germline gives CDR1 LNHNV, CDR2 YYDKDF (reference sequence). V shed 8 bases and J shed 11 bases, with 21 bases lying between them. This CDR3 is built from 13 residues.

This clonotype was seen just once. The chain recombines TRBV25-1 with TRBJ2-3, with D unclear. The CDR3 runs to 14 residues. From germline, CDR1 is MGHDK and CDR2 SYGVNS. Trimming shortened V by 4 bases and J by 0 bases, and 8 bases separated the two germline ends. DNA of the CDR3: TGTGCCAGCAGTGGGGGTATAAGCACAGATACGCAGTATTTT. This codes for CASSGGISTDTQYF.

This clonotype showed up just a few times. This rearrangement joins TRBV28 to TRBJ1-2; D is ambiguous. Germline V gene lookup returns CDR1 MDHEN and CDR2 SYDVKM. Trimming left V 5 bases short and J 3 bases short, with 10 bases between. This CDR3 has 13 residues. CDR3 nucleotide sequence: TGTGCCAGCAGTGAACAACATGACTATGGCTACACCTTC. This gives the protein CASSEQHDYGYTF.

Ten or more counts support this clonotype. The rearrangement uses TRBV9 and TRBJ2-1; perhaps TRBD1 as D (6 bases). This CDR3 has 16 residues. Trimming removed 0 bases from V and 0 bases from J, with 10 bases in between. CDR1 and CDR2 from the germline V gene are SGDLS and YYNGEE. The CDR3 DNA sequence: TGTGCCAGCAGCGTAGAGAGACAGGACTCCTACAATGAGCAGTTCTTC. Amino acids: CASSVERQDSYNEQFF.

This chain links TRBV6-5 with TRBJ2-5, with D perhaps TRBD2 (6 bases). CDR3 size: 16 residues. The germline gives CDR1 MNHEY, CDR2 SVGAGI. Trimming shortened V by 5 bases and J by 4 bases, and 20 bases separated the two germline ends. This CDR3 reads CASSQRPGGWSETQYF. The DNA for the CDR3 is TGTGCCAGCAGTCAGAGACCTGGAGGGTGGTCAGAGACCCAGTACTTC.

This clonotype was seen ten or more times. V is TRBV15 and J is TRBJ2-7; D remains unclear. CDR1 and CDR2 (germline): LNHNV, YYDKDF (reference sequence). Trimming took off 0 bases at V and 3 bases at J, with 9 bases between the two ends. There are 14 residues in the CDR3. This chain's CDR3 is CATSRDPLSYEQYF. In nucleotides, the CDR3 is TGTGCCACCAGCAGAGATCCATTGAGCTACGAGCAGTACTTC.

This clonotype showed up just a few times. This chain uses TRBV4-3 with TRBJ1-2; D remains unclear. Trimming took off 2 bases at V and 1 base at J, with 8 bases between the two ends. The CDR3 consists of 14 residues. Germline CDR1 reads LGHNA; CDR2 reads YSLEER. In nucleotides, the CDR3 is TGCGCCAGCAGCCAACGTCCCATTAACTATGGCTACACCTTC. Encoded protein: CASSQRPINYGYTF.

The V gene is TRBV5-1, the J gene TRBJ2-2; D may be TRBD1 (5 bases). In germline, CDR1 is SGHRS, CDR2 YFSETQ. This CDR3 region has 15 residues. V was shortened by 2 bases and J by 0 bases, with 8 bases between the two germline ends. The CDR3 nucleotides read TGCGCCAGCAGCTTAGACAGCTCGAACACCGGGGAGCTGTTTTTT. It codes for CASSLDSSNTGELFF.

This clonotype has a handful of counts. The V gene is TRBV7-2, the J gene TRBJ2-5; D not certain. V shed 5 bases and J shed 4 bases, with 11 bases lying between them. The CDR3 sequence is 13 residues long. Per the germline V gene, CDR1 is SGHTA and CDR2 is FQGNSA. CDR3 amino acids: CASSTAHRETQYF. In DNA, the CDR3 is TGTGCCAGCAGCACAGCCCACAGAGAGACCCAGTACTTC.

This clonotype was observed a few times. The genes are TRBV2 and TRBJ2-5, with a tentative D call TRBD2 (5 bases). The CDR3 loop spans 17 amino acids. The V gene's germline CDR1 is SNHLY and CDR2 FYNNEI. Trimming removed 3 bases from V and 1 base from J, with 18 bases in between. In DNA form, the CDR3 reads TGTGCCAGCAGTGAGGGAGTTGGGTGGGCCCTCCAAGAGACCCAGTACTTC. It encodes CASSEGVGWALQETQYF.

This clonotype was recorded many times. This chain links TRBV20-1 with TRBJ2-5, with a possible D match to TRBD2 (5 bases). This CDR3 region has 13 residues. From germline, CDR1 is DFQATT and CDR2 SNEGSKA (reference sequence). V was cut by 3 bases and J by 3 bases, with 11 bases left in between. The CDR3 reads CSARRRAEETQYF. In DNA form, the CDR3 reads TGCAGTGCTAGGCGGAGAGCGGAAGAGACCCAGTACTTC.

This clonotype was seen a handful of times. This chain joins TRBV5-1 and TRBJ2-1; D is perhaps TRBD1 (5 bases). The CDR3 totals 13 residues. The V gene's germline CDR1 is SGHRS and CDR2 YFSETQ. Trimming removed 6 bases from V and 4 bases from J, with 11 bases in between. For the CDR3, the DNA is TGCGCCAGCACCGAACAGGAGTACAATGAGCAGTTCTTC. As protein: CASTEQEYNEQFF.

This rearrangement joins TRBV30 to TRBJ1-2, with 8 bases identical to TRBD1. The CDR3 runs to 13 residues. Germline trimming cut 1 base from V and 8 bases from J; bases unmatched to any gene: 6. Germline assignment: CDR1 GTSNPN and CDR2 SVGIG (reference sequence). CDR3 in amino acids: CAWSAGTGYGYTF. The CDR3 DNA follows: TGTGCCTGGAGTGCCGGGACAGGCTACGGCTACACCTTC.

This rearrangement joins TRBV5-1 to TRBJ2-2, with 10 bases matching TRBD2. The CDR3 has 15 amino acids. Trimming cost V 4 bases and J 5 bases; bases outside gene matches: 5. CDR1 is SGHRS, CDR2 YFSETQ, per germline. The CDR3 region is CASSRTSGQTGELFF. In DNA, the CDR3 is TGCGCCAGCAGCCGGACTAGCGGACAGACCGGGGAGCTGTTTTTT.

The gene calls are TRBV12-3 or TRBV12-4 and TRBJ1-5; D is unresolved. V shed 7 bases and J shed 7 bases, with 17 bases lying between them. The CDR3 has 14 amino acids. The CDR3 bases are TGTGCCAGCAATCTCATGGGCACCAGGCAGCCCCAGCATTTT. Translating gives CASNLMGTRQPQHF.

The DNA for the CDR3 is TGTGCCAGCAGTTTATGGGGGGGGCTGGCGGAGACCCAGTACTTC. Its translation: CASSLWGGLAETQYF. This sequence joins TRBV12-3 or TRBV12-4 and TRBJ2-5; D perhaps matches TRBD2 (7 bases). V lost 2 bases and J lost 5, with 15 bases in between. This CDR3 comprises 15 residues.

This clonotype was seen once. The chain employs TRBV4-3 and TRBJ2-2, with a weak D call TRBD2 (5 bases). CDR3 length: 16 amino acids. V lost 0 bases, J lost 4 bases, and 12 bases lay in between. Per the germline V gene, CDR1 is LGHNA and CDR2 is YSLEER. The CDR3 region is CASSQEWGVGTGELFF. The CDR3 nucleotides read TGCGCCAGCAGCCAAGAATGGGGAGTGGGCACCGGGGAGCTGTTTTTT.

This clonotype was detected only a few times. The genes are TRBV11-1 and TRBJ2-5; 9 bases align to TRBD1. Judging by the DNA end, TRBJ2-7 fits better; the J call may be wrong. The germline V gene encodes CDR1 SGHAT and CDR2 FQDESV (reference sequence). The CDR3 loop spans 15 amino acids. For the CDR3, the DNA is TGTGCCAGCGCCCAAGAACCGGGACAGGGATCCGAGCAGTACTTC. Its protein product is CASAQEPGQGSEQYF.

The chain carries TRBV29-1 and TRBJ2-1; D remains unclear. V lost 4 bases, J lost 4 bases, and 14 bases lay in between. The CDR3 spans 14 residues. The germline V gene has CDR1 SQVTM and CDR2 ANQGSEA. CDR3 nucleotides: TGCAGCGTTGTTCGGAAGACTCTATACAATGAGCAGTTCTTC. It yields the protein CSVVRKTLYNEQFF.

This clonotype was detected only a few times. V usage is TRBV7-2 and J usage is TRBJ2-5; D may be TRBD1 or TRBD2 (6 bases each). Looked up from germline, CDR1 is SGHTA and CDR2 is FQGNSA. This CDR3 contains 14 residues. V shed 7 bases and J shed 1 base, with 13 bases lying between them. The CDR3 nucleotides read TGTGCCAGCACTCAAGGGGGGCCCCAAGAGACCCAGTACTTC. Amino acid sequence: CASTQGGPQETQYF. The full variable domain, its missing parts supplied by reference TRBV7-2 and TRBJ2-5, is GAGVSQSPSNKVTEKGKDVELRCDPISGHTALYWYRQSLGQGLEFLIYFQGNSAPDKSGLPSDRFSAERTGGSVSTLTIQRTQQEDSAVYLCASTQGGPQETQYFGPGTRLLVL.

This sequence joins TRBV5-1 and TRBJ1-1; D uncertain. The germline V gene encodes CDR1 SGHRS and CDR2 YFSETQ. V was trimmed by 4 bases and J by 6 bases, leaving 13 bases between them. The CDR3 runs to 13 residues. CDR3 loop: CASSQGSAAEAFF. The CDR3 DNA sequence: TGCGCCAGCAGCCAAGGAAGTGCGGCTGAAGCTTTCTTT.

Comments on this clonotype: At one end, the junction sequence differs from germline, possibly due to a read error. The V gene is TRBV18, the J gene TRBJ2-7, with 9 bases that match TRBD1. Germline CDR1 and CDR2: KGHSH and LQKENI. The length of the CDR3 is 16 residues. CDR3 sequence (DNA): TGTGCCTGCTCCCAGATTCAACCGGGACAGGGCCCTGAGCAGTACTTC. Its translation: CACSQIQPGQGPEQYF.

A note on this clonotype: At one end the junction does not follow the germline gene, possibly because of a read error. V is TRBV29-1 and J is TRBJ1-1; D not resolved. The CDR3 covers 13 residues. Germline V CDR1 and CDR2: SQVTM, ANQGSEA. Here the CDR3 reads CSVEQGMNTEVFF. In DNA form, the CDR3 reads TGCAGCGTTGAGCAAGGAATGAACACTGAAGTTTTCTTT. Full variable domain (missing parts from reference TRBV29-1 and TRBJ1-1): SAVISQKPSRDICQRGTSLTIQCQVDSQVTMMFWYRQQPGQSLTLIATANQGSEATYESGFVIDKFPISRPNLTFSTLTVSNMSPEDSSIYLCSVEQGMNTEVFFGQGTRLTVV.

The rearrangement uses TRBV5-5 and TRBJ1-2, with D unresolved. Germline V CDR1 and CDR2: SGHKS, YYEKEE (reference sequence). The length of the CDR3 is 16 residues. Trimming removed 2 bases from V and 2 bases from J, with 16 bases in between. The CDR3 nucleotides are TGTGCCAGCAGCTTCGAAAGGAGCACGGGGAACTATGGCTACACCTTC. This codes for CASSFERSTGNYGYTF.

The CDR3 bases are TGCAGTGCTCAAGGCCGGGCGCCCGGGGAGCTGTTTTTT. Its translation is CSAQGRAPGELFF. The chain carries TRBV20-1 and TRBJ2-2, with unresolved D. Germline V gene lookup returns CDR1 DFQATT and CDR2 SNEGSKA (reference sequence). V lost 5 bases to trimming and J lost 6 bases, with 13 bases between them. The CDR3 runs 13 residues.

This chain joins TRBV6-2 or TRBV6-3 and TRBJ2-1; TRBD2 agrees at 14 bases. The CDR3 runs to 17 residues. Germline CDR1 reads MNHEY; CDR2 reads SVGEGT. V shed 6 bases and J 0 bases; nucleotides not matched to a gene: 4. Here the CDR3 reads CASRPGTSGSSYNEQFF. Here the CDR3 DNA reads TGTGCCAGCAGACCCGGGACTAGCGGGAGCTCCTACAATGAGCAGTTCTTC.

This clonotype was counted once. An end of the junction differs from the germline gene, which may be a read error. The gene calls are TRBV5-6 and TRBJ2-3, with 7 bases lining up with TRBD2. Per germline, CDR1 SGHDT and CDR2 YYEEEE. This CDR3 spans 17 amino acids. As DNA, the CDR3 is TGTGCCAGCAGCTTGCTTAACGAGTTGACTAGCACAGGTACGCAGTATTTT. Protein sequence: CASSLLNELTSTGTQYF. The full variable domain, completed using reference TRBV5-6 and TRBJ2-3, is DAGVTQSPTHLIKTRGQQVTLRCSPKSGHDTVSWYQQALGQGPQFIFQYYEEEERQRGNFPDRFSGHQFPNYSSELNVNALLLGDSALYLCASSLLNELTSTGTQYFGPGTRLTVL.

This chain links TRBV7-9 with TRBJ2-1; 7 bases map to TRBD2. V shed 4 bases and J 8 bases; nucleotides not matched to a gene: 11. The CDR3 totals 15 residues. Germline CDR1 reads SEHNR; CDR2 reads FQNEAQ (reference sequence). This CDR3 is CASSSGGRAFYEQFF. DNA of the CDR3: TGTGCCAGCAGCTCTGGAGGGAGGGCCTTCTATGAGCAGTTCTTC.

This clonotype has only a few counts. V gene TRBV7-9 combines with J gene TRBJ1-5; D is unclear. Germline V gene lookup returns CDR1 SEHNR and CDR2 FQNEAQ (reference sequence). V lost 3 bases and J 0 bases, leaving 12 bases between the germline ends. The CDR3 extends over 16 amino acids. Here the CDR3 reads CASSFVGQTSNQPQHF. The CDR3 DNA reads TGTGCCAGCAGCTTTGTAGGCCAAACTAGCAATCAGCCCCAGCATTTT.